The rows below give T cell receptor beta chains drawn from one sample of a study of T cell responses to AZD1222 COVID-19 vaccine. Profiling relied on immunoSEQ multiplex PCR, and the TCRdb table lists in-frame clones only, not all of them. The table has about 110,000 clones, roughly 87% seen once; the top ten hold over 4%. This sample comprised peripheral blood, obtained on day 0 of AZD1222 vaccination. These receptors all stem from an adult in good health. The CDR3 runs from the conserved cysteine through the conserved F or W. The order of the fields is clone size, V gene, D gene, J gene, CDR3 protein, CDR3 DNA. D genes are given only for firm matches. Clone size, where shown, is once, few, many, or a class for clones that have expanded.

.	TRBV6-2/TRBV6-3	TRBD2	TRBJ2-1	CASSQTSGVDEQFF	TGTGCCAGCAGCCAGACTAGCGGGGTCGATGAGCAGTTCTTC
once	TRBV7-8	.	TRBJ2-3	CAPSWEFTDTQYF	TGTGCCCCATCGTGGGAATTCACAGATACGCAGTATTTT
.	TRBV5-1	TRBD1	TRBJ2-1	CASSSPGQGANEQFF	TGCGCCAGCAGCTCTCCGGGACAGGGGGCGAATGAGCAGTTCTTC
.	TRBV30	.	TRBJ2-6	CAWSVLGAGANVLTF	TGTGCCTGGAGTGTTTTAGGGGCTGGGGCCAACGTCCTGACTTTC
.	TRBV28	.	TRBJ2-3	CASTTGSLSDTQYF	TGTGCCAGCACCACCGGGAGCCTCTCAGATACGCAGTATTTT
.	TRBV10-3	TRBD1	TRBJ2-1	CATRDRGTNEQFF	TGTGCCACCCGGGACAGGGGAACGAATGAGCAGTTCTTC
.	TRBV28	TRBD2	TRBJ2-1	CASSGTSSYTSGTIDEQFF	TGTGCCAGCAGTGGGACGTCTTCCTATACTAGCGGGACCATCGATGAGCAGTTCTTC
.	TRBV28	.	TRBJ2-3	CASTGATDTQYF	TGTGCCAGCACCGGGGCAACAGATACGCAGTATTTT
few	TRBV12-3/TRBV12-4	.	TRBJ1-2	CASSVVRERGYTF	TGTGCCAGCAGTGTCGTCCGCGAGAGGGGCTACACCTTC
.	TRBV19	.	TRBJ2-1	CASRDFYNEQFF	TGTGCCAGTCGGGACTTCTACAATGAGCAGTTCTTC
.	TRBV5-6	.	TRBJ2-1	CASSLGTGTSYNEQFF	TGTGCCAGCAGCTTGGGCACCGGGACATCTTACAATGAGCAGTTCTTC
few	TRBV10-3	.	TRBJ1-1	CAVRGGNTEAFF	TGTGCCGTCCGAGGGGGGAACACTGAAGCTTTCTTT
.	TRBV4-1	.	TRBJ1-6	CASSPQDSAILHF	TGCGCCAGCAGCCCACAGGACAGCGCGATCCTCCACTTT
.	TRBV28	.	TRBJ1-1	CASRMGYTEAFF	TGTGCCAGCAGAATGGGGTACACTGAAGCTTTCTTT
.	TRBV27	.	TRBJ1-5	CASSYGYGPQHF	TGTGCCAGCAGCTATGGGTATGGGCCCCAGCATTTT
.	TRBV10-3	.	TRBJ1-1	CAITPSLQSPTAFF	TGTGCCATCACCCCATCCTTACAGTCCCCGACGGCTTTCTTT
.	TRBV11-3	TRBD1	TRBJ1-2	CASSSDRVYGYTF	TGTGCCAGCAGCTCGGACAGGGTTTATGGCTACACCTTC
.	TRBV6-4	.	TRBJ2-2	CASSDSAGYGPGELFF	TGTGCCAGCAGTGACTCGGCGGGGTACGGTCCCGGGGAGCTGTTTTTT
.	TRBV19	TRBD2	TRBJ2-1	CASSTPGLAGVTANEQFF	TGTGCCAGTAGCACTCCCGGACTAGCGGGAGTGACCGCGAATGAGCAGTTCTTC
.	TRBV5-4	TRBD1	TRBJ1-1	CASSFGQGDTEAFF	TGTGCCAGCAGCTTCGGACAGGGAGACACTGAAGCTTTCTTT
.	TRBV19	.	TRBJ2-7	CASSGGRAAPEQYF	TGTGCCAGTAGTGGTGGCAGGGCGGCCCCTGAGCAGTACTTC
.	TRBV15	.	TRBJ2-3	CATSSRDSTDTQYF	TGTGCCACCAGCTCCCGAGATAGCACAGATACGCAGTATTTT
.	TRBV6-5	.	TRBJ2-7	CASSETLSRVLEQYF	TGTGCCAGCAGCGAGACGCTCTCAAGGGTCCTCGAGCAGTACTTC
.	TRBV7-3	TRBD1	TRBJ2-1	CASSLRSRDSTYNEQFF	TGTGCCAGCAGCTTAAGGAGCCGGGACAGCACCTACAATGAGCAGTTCTTC
.	TRBV4-2	.	TRBJ1-6	CASSQDPTGGSSPLHF	TGTGCCAGCAGCCAAGATCCGACGGGAGGGAGTTCACCCCTCCACTTT
.	TRBV29-1	.	TRBJ1-1	CSVSISTEAFF	TGCAGCGTTTCTATCTCGACTGAAGCTTTCTTT
.	TRBV2	.	TRBJ1-4	CASSGVRDFLF	TGTGCCAGCAGTGGGGTCCGGGACTTCCTTTTT
.	TRBV19	.	TRBJ1-1	CASSLARLNTEAFF	TGTGCCAGTAGTCTGGCTAGACTGAACACTGAAGCTTTCTTT
.	TRBV18	.	TRBJ1-2	CASSPGPGSIHGYTF	TGTGCCAGCTCACCGGGTCCAGGTTCGATCCATGGCTACACCTTC
once	TRBV24-1	.	TRBJ1-2	CATSDPQGNYGYTF	TGTGCCACCAGTGACCCACAGGGTAACTATGGCTACACCTTC
.	TRBV2	.	TRBJ1-1	CASSELESTEAFF	TGTGCCAGCAGTGAATTAGAAAGCACTGAAGCTTTCTTT
.	TRBV28	.	TRBJ2-3	CASSLSTDTQYF	TGTGCCAGCAGTTTAAGCACAGATACGCAGTATTTT
.	TRBV4-3	TRBD1	TRBJ1-2	CASSQEYLGGGYTF	TGCGCCAGCAGCCAAGAATATTTAGGGGGCGGCTACACCTTC
few	TRBV23-1	TRBD1	TRBJ2-3	CASSHRRGLETDTQYF	TGCGCCAGCAGTCACCGAAGGGGGCTTGAGACAGATACGCAGTATTTT
.	TRBV28	.	TRBJ1-2	CASSTSGTNYGYTF	TGTGCCAGCAGTACCTCGGGCACTAACTATGGCTACACCTTC
.	TRBV11-2	TRBD1	TRBJ2-7	CASSLGPGQGDYEQYF	TGTGCCAGCAGCTTAGGCCCCGGACAGGGGGATTACGAGCAGTACTTC
.	TRBV19	.	TRBJ1-3	CASSNRAPNGNTIYF	TGTGCCAGTAGTAACAGGGCTCCGAATGGAAACACCATATATTTT
.	TRBV28	.	TRBJ1-6	CASSFWGPSGSPLHF	TGTGCCAGCAGTTTTTGGGGTCCCTCGGGTTCACCCCTCCACTTT
.	TRBV30	.	TRBJ1-1	CAWSEPGGGGSGAFF	TGTGCCTGGAGCGAGCCGGGGGGGGGCGGTTCGGGAGCTTTCTTT
.	TRBV10-3	TRBD1	TRBJ1-2	CAISDQLGTGMGYTF	TGTGCCATCAGTGATCAGCTAGGGACAGGGATGGGCTACACCTTC
.	TRBV11-2	TRBD2	TRBJ2-7	CASSLRTSGEQYF	TGTGCCAGCAGCTTACGGACTAGTGGCGAGCAGTACTTC
.	TRBV2	TRBD1	TRBJ1-5	CASRNAQGMEPQHF	TGTGCCAGCAGGAACGCACAGGGGATGGAGCCCCAGCATTTT
.	TRBV4-3	.	TRBJ1-6	CASSQELSYSYNSPLHF	TGCGCCAGCAGCCAAGAGCTCTCGTACTCCTATAATTCACCCCTCCACTTT
.	TRBV24-1	.	TRBJ2-3	CATARAGDTQYF	TGTGCCACCGCCAGGGCGGGGGATACGCAGTATTTT
.	TRBV7-2	TRBD1	TRBJ1-5	CASSLIGVSGTGVSPQHF	TGTGCCAGCAGCTTAATTGGGGTATCCGGGACAGGGGTCTCTCCCCAGCATTTT
.	TRBV2	TRBD1	TRBJ1-4	CASRGRDSGTATNEKLFF	TGTGCCAGCAGGGGCAGGGACAGCGGGACTGCAACTAATGAAAAACTGTTTTTT
few	TRBV10-3	TRBD1	TRBJ1-2	CAISEGGQVNYGYTF	TGTGCCATCAGTGAGGGGGGACAGGTTAACTATGGCTACACCTTC
.	TRBV7-6	TRBD1	TRBJ2-6	CASSLFARGRAGANVLTF	TGTGCCAGCAGCTTATTCGCCAGGGGGCGCGCTGGGGCCAACGTCCTGACTTTC
.	TRBV6-5	TRBD1	TRBJ1-2	CASSLDRGQYGYTF	TGTGCCAGCAGTTTGGACAGGGGGCAATATGGCTACACCTTC
.	TRBV4-1	TRBD2	TRBJ2-3	CASSRGLAGSTDTQYF	TGCGCCAGCAGCCGAGGACTAGCGGGAAGCACAGATACGCAGTATTTT
once	TRBV15	TRBD1	TRBJ2-3	CATSRGVGDRVPDTQYF	TGTGCCACCAGCAGAGGGGTCGGGGACAGGGTGCCAGATACGCAGTATTTT
.	TRBV6-2/TRBV6-3	.	TRBJ2-6	CASSETGSGANVLTF	TGTGCCAGCAGTGAGACAGGCTCTGGGGCCAACGTCCTGACTTTC
few	TRBV7-2	.	TRBJ2-3	CASSLDPDTQYF	TGTGCCAGCAGCTTAGATCCAGATACGCAGTATTTT